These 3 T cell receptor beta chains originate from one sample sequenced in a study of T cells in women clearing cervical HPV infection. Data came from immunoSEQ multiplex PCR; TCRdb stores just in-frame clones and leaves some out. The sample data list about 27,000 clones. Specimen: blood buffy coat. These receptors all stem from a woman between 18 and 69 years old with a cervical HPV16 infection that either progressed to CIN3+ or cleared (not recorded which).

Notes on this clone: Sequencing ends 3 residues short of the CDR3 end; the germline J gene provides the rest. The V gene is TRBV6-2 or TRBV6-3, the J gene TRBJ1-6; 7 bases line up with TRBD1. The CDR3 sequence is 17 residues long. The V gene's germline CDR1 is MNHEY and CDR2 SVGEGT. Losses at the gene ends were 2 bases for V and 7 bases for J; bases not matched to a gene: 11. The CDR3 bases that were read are TGTGCCAGCAGTTACCTCTTGGACGGGACAGCCAATTCACCC. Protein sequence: CASSYLLDGTANSP. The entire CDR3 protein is CASSYLLDGTANSPLHF.

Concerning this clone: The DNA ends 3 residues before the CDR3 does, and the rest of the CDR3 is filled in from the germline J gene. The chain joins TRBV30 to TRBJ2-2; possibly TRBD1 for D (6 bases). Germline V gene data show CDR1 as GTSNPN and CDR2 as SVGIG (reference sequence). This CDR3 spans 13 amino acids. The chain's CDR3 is CAWGRDNISPLFF. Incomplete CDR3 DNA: TGTGCCTGGGGAAGGGACAATATTTCACCG.

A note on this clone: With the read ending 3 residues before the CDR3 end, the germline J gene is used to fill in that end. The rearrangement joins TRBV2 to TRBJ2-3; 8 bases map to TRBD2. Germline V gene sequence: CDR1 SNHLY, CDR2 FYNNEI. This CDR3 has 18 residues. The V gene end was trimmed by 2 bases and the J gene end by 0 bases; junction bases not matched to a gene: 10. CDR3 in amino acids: CASSELFGASGSTDTQYF. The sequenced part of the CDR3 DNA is TGTGCCAGCAGTGAACTGTTTGGGGCTAGCGGGAGCACAGATACG.